This T cell receptor beta chain was retrieved from a study of post-analysis software for immune sequencing data. At the level of the study: There were relapsing-remitting, secondary progressive and progressive-relapsing multiple sclerosis among the disease courses included.

Per the germline V gene, CDR1 is DFQATT and CDR2 is SNEGSKA (reference sequence). This CDR3 has 12 amino acids. Trimming left V 5 bases short and J 2 bases short, with 10 bases between. Notes on the study in general: TRBV segments more frequent in patients than in controls numbered five and included TRBV5-6, TRBV5-1 and TRBV20-1. The study found significantly lower normalized Chao1 diversity in multiple sclerosis patients than in controls.

Regarding this clonotype: What it binds is not known.

Unique molecular identifiers featured in each of the TCR beta cDNA libraries. MiXCR was run by TCRdb on the PCR reads, yielding one entry per CDR3 protein. The data show around 400,000 distinct CDR3 sequences, around 37% seen once. Sequenced: blood. The V call is TRBV20-1, the J call TRBJ2-7; D is undetermined. This receptor was taken from a girl aged 10-17 years with multiple sclerosis. This chain's CDR3 is CSAPRDTYEQYF. CDR3 coding DNA: TGCAGTGCTCCTCGTGATACCTACGAGCAGTACTTC.